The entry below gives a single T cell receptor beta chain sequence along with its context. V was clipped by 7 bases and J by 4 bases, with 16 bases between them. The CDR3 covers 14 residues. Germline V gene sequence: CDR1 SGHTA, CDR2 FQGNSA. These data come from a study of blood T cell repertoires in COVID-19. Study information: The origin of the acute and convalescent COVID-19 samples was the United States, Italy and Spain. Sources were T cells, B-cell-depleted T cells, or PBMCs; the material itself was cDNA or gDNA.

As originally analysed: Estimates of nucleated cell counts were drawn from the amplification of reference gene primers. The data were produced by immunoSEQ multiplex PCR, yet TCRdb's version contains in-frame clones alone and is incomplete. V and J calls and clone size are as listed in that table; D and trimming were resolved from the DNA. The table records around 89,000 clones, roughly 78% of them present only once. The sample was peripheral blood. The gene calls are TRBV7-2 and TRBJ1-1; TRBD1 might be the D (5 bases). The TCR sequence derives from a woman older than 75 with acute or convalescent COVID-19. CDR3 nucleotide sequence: TGTGCCAGCAAGGCCATTGGGGGGGGCACTGAAGCTTTCTTT. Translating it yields CASKAIGGGTEAFF.